These 31 T cell receptor beta chains were all obtained from the same sample, sequenced in a study of cytomegalovirus exposure and HLA in healthy donors. Vbeta (60) and Jbeta (13) primers were used in the PCR. Repertoires were generated with immunoSEQ multiplex PCR, while TCRdb's copy carries only in-frame clones and drops some. Of 110,000 to 150,000 clones in the sample, about 72% were seen once. The sample taken for sequencing was PBMCs. The receptors come from a man in his forties in good health and CMV-seronegative.

The chain has TRBV5-6 and TRBJ1-2; D might be TRBD1 (6 bases). The V end lost 7 bases, the J end lost 6 bases, and 16 bases lay between the germline ends. CDR1 SGHDT and CDR2 YYEEEE come from the germline V gene. There are 13 residues in the CDR3. CDR3: CASSLGGANGYTF. The CDR3 nucleotides read TGTGCCAGCTCCTTAGGGGGGGCTAATGGCTACACCTTC.

The rearrangement uses TRBV5-1 and TRBJ2-7; a weak D match, TRBD2 (5 bases). V was trimmed by 3 bases and J by 5 bases, leaving 24 bases between them. Per the germline V gene, CDR1 is SGHRS and CDR2 is YFSETQ. The CDR3 totals 17 residues. This CDR3 reads CASSWRSGSSTGNEQYF. The CDR3 DNA reads as TGCGCCAGCAGCTGGAGGTCGGGCAGTTCCACGGGCAACGAGCAGTACTTC.

The V and J genes are TRBV18 and TRBJ1-1; 7 nucleotides align to TRBD1. CDR1 is KGHSH and CDR2 is LQKENI in the germline V gene. Trimming cost V 4 bases and J 1 base; bases outside gene matches: 6. The CDR3 has 15 amino acids. The CDR3 loop is CASSRLTGTNTEAFF. CDR3 DNA: TGTGCCAGCTCACGCCTGACAGGGACGAACACTGAAGCTTTCTTT. The full variable domain, its missing parts supplied by reference TRBV18 and TRBJ1-1, is NAGVMQNPRHLVRRRGQEARLRCSPMKGHSHVYWYRQLPEEGLKFMVYLQKENIIDESGMPKERFSAEFPKEGPSILRIQQVVRGDSAAYFCASSRLTGTNTEAFFGQGTRLTVV.

The V call is TRBV30, the J call TRBJ2-1; 9 bases align to TRBD2. Germline trimming cut 3 bases from V and 4 bases from J; bases unmatched to any gene: 4. The CDR3 consists of 14 residues. In germline, CDR1 is GTSNPN, CDR2 SVGIG (reference sequence). The CDR3 sequence is CAWSRLAEYNEQFF. In nucleotides, the CDR3 is TGTGCCTGGAGCCGACTAGCGGAGTACAATGAGCAGTTCTTC.

This sequence joins TRBV6-1 and TRBJ1-5, with 7 bases fitting TRBD1. V lost 1 base to trimming and J lost 9 bases; unmatched junction nucleotides: 15. Germline V gene sequence: CDR1 MNHNS, CDR2 SASEGT. There are 17 residues in the CDR3. The CDR3 loop is CASSEGEGDRESWPQHF. The CDR3 DNA reads as TGTGCCAGCAGTGAAGGAGAAGGTGACAGGGAATCATGGCCCCAGCATTTT.

To note about this clone: A read error may produce the germline difference seen at one junction end. The chain is built from TRBV19 and TRBJ1-5, with 12 positions matching TRBD1. There are 16 residues in the CDR3. The germline gives CDR1 LNHDA, CDR2 SQIVND (reference sequence). CDR3 protein: CASSPRDRGRDQPQNF. For the CDR3, the DNA is TGTGCCAGTAGTCCCCGGGACAGGGGGCGAGATCAGCCCCAGAATTTT. Drawing the rest from reference TRBV19 and TRBJ1-5, the complete variable domain is DGGITQSPKYLFRKEGQNVTLSCEQNLNHDAMYWYRQDPGQGLRLIYYSQIVNDFQKGDIAEGYSVSREKKESFPLTVTSAQKNPTAFYLCASSPRDRGRDQPQNFGDGTRLSIL.

This clone was observed a single time. V usage is TRBV5-1 and J usage is TRBJ2-4; the D is unclear. This CDR3 region has 15 residues. With 0 bases removed from V and 0 bases from J, the gap between germline ends came to 7 bases. Germline values: CDR1 SGHRS, CDR2 YFSETQ. DNA of the CDR3: TGCGCCAGCAGCTTGGGTGGCCTAGCCAAAAACATTCAGTACTTC. It is translated as CASSLGGLAKNIQYF.

Only a few counts were recorded for this clone. The V and J genes are TRBV5-1 and TRBJ2-7; weak D call: TRBD1 (8 bases). The CDR3 is 19 residues long. CDR1 and CDR2 from the germline V gene are SGHRS and YFSETQ. V was cut by 4 bases and J by 2 bases, with 28 bases left in between. The CDR3 reads CASSQGRGQGASGPYEQYF. CDR3 nucleotide sequence: TGCGCCAGCAGCCAGGGGCGGGGGCAGGGGGCCTCTGGGCCCTACGAGCAGTACTTC.

The chain joins TRBV2 to TRBJ1-3; D ambiguous. Germline V CDR1 and CDR2: SNHLY, FYNNEI. Between the trimmed V and J ends, which lost 10 bases and 2 bases, there was a span of 21 bases. This CDR3 region has 16 residues. This CDR3 is CATGRGMRTPGNTIYF. The CDR3 bases are TGTGCCACCGGACGGGGAATGCGGACTCCTGGAAACACCATATATTTT.

V usage is TRBV7-8 and J usage is TRBJ2-7; 13 nucleotides match TRBD2. Germline CDR1 reads SGHVS; CDR2 reads FQNEAQ. The CDR3 has 16 residues. V dropped 4 bases and J dropped 5; count of bases not matched to a gene: 8. CDR3 sequence reads: CASSSPGLAGLHEQYF. Written as DNA, the CDR3 is TGTGCCAGCAGCTCACCGGGACTAGCGGGACTCCACGAGCAGTACTTC.

V usage is TRBV2 and J usage is TRBJ1-2; TRBD1 aligns across 11 bases. V lost 4 bases to trimming and J lost 6 bases; unmatched junction nucleotides: 4. This CDR3 is 14 amino acids long. The germline gives CDR1 SNHLY, CDR2 FYNNEI. CDR3 in amino acids: CASSGQDRGHGYTF. The CDR3 DNA follows: TGTGCCAGCAGTGGTCAGGACAGGGGGCATGGCTACACCTTC.

The J gene is TRBJ2-3, the V gene TRBV10-3; possible D gene TRBD1, 5 bases. Trimming removed 2 bases at V and 2 bases at J, with 17 bases between. Germline-derived CDR1 and CDR2 are ENHRY and SYGVKD. The CDR3 loop spans 17 amino acids. The chain's CDR3 is CAISEPMGRQDTDTQYF. CDR3 sequence (DNA): TGTGCCATCAGTGAGCCAATGGGGCGGCAGGACACAGATACGCAGTATTTT.

The CDR3 reads CATGWDRNQPQHF. CDR3 nucleotide sequence: TGTGCCACAGGGTGGGACAGAAATCAGCCCCAGCATTTT. The chain joins TRBV15 to TRBJ1-5, with 7 bases aligning to TRBD1. CDR1 and CDR2 (germline): LNHNV, YYDKDF (reference sequence). V lost 9 bases to trimming and J lost 4 bases; unmatched junction nucleotides: 6. The CDR3 totals 13 residues.

This clone was counted a few times. This sequence joins TRBV10-3 and TRBJ1-1; 9 bases agree with TRBD1. CDR3 length equals 14 residues. The V and J ends lost 6 bases and 1 base, in that order; junction bases with no gene match: 3. Germline assignment: CDR1 ENHRY and CDR2 SYGVKD. Here the CDR3 reads CAISPGQGNTEAFF. CDR3 nucleotides: TGTGCCATCAGCCCGGGACAGGGGAACACTGAAGCTTTCTTT.

The V and J genes are TRBV28 and TRBJ2-7, with D possibly being TRBD1 (6 bases). The V gene's germline CDR1 is MDHEN and CDR2 SYDVKM. The CDR3 is 14 amino acids. The V end lost 3 bases, the J end lost 3 bases, and 12 bases lay between the germline ends. The CDR3 region has the DNA TGTGCCAGCAGTTTCCAGGACAGAAACTACGAGCAGTACTTC. It yields the protein CASSFQDRNYEQYF.

The chain uses TRBV6-5 and TRBJ2-5, with D tentatively TRBD1 (6 bases). Trimming pared 10 bases from V and 4 bases from J, leaving 22 bases between. Germline V gives CDR1 MNHEY, CDR2 SVGAGI. CDR3 length: 15 amino acids. The CDR3, as DNA: TGTGCCACGGGAACTCCGGGACATCGGACAGAGACCCAGTACTTC. This encodes CATGTPGHRTETQYF.

The J gene is TRBJ2-5, the V gene TRBV14; possible D gene TRBD1, 6 bases. V was shortened by 0 bases and J by 2 bases, with 13 bases between the two germline ends. In germline, CDR1 is SGHDN, CDR2 FVKESK. This CDR3 comprises 16 residues. CDR3 nucleotides: TGTGCCAGCAGCCAAGACAGGACAGAGACACAAGAGACCCAGTACTTC. It specifies CASSQDRTETQETQYF.

The CDR3 reads CASSYRLPGVFF. CDR3 coding DNA: TGTGCCAGCAGCTACAGACTCCCGGGGGTGTTCTTC. This chain joins TRBV11-2 and TRBJ2-1; tentatively, D is TRBD2 (6 bases). This CDR3 spans 12 amino acids. In germline, CDR1 is SGHAT, CDR2 FQNNGV. V lost 4 bases and J 15 bases, leaving 16 bases between the germline ends.

The chain combines TRBV7-9 with TRBJ2-7; D is possibly TRBD2 (6 bases). The CDR3 spans 14 residues. Germline loops: CDR1 SEHNR, CDR2 FQNEAQ (reference sequence). Between the trimmed V and J ends, which lost 6 bases and 6 bases, there was a span of 18 bases. The CDR3: CASRGAGAEGEQYF. In DNA, the CDR3 is TGTGCCAGCAGGGGAGCGGGTGCGGAGGGCGAGCAGTACTTC.

This clone has just a few counts. The chain is built from TRBV9 and TRBJ1-4, with TRBD1 matching over 7 bases. Losses at the gene ends were 4 bases for V and 2 bases for J; bases not matched to a gene: 11. The length of the CDR3 is 17 residues. In germline, CDR1 is SGDLS, CDR2 YYNGEE. The CDR3 reads CASSSTRGQGTNEKLFF. DNA for the CDR3: TGTGCCAGCAGCTCAACGAGGGGGCAGGGCACTAATGAAAAACTGTTTTTT. The whole variable domain, filled in from reference TRBV9 and TRBJ1-4, reads DSGVTQTPKHLITATGQRVTLRCSPRSGDLSVYWYQQSLDQGLQFLIQYYNGEERAKGNILERFSAQQFPDLHSELNLSSLELGDSALYFCASSSTRGQGTNEKLFFGSGTQLSVL.

This clone is a singleton in its sample. This chain links TRBV5-1 with TRBJ2-3; D is undetermined. The CDR3 spans 14 residues. CDR1 SGHRS and CDR2 YFSETQ come from the germline V gene. Trimming cost V 2 bases and J 0 bases, with 7 bases left between them. The DNA for the CDR3 is TGCGCCAGCAGCTTCAGCGATAGCACAGATACGCAGTATTTT. Protein sequence: CASSFSDSTDTQYF.

The CDR3 region has the DNA TGTGCCAGCAGCCCCGGACTAGCGTGGACAGATACGCAGTATTTT. Protein sequence: CASSPGLAWTDTQYF. The chain recombines TRBV7-3 with TRBJ2-3; 9 nucleotides align to TRBD2. This CDR3 has 15 amino acids. J gave up 3 bases and V 5 bases, and 6 bases lay outside the gene matches. CDR1 SGHTA and CDR2 FQGTGA come from the germline V gene. The variable domain in full, with the rest retrieved from reference TRBV7-3 and TRBJ2-3, is GAGVSQTPSNKVTEKGKYVELRCDPISGHTALYWYRQSLGQGPEFLIYFQGTGAADDSGLPNDRFFAVRPEGSVSTLKIQRTERGDSAVYLCASSPGLAWTDTQYFGPGTRLTVL.

The chain employs TRBV7-8 and TRBJ2-7; D gene uncertain. Trimming took off 2 bases at V and 3 bases at J, with 14 bases between the two ends. This CDR3 comprises 15 residues. The germline V gene has CDR1 SGHVS and CDR2 FQNEAQ. CDR3 protein: CASSLTEQRVYEQYF. DNA of the CDR3: TGTGCCAGCAGCTTAACCGAGCAACGTGTCTACGAGCAGTACTTC.

The CDR3 reads CASGSGGDTQYF. The CDR3 bases are TGTGCCAGTGGGAGCGGTGGAGATACGCAGTATTTT. The chain is built from TRBV19 and TRBJ2-3; D is perhaps TRBD2 (5 bases). V dropped 8 bases and J dropped 5 bases, with 11 bases sitting between them. The germline CDR1 and CDR2 sequences are LNHDA and SQIVND (reference sequence). This CDR3 region has 12 residues.

The chain has TRBV29-1 and TRBJ1-1; 10 nucleotides agree with TRBD1. This CDR3 contains 13 residues. Germline CDR1 reads SQVTM; CDR2 reads ANQGSEA. J gave up 3 bases and V 6 bases, and 4 bases lay outside the gene matches. CDR3 in amino acids: CSVPGQGYTEAFF. The CDR3 coding sequence is TGCAGCGTACCGGGACAGGGGTACACTGAAGCTTTCTTT. The full variable domain, rest sourced from reference TRBV29-1 and TRBJ1-1, is SAVISQKPSRDICQRGTSLTIQCQVDSQVTMMFWYRQQPGQSLTLIATANQGSEATYESGFVIDKFPISRPNLTFSTLTVSNMSPEDSSIYLCSVPGQGYTEAFFGQGTRLTVV.

This chain joins TRBV10-3 and TRBJ1-3, with a tentative D call TRBD1 (6 bases). V was clipped by 4 bases and J by 3 bases, with 10 bases between them. Germline V gives CDR1 ENHRY, CDR2 SYGVKD. The CDR3 runs 14 residues. CDR3 region: CAISGQGSGNTIYF. CDR3 nucleotides: TGTGCCATCAGTGGGCAGGGGAGTGGAAACACCATATATTTT.

The V call is TRBV30, the J call TRBJ2-5; tentatively, D is TRBD1 (6 bases). The J call is doubtful: the DNA matches TRBJ2-7 better. Germline assignment: CDR1 GTSNPN and CDR2 SVGIG (reference sequence). This CDR3 spans 13 amino acids. As DNA, the CDR3 is TGTGCCTGGAGAAACAGGGCGTCCTACGAGCAGTACTTC. It encodes CAWRNRASYEQYF.

The V gene is TRBV5-6, the J gene TRBJ2-5; possibly TRBD2 for D (5 bases). Germline V gene lookup returns CDR1 SGHDT and CDR2 YYEEEE. The germline V and J ends were trimmed by 0 bases and 5 bases, with 14 bases remaining between them. The CDR3 is 15 residues long. CDR3 bases: TGTGCCAGCAGCTTGGCTTCTGGGGAGTGGGAGACCCAGTACTTC. This gives the protein CASSLASGEWETQYF.

This clone was counted many times. J is TRBJ2-4 and V is TRBV6-4; no reliable D call. V gave up 7 bases and J gave up 0 bases, with 10 bases separating them. The CDR3 has 14 residues. The V gene's germline CDR1 is MRHNA and CDR2 SNTAGT. CDR3 residues: CASKSGLAKNIQYF. The CDR3 bases are TGTGCCAGCAAATCAGGTCTAGCCAAAAACATTCAGTACTTC.

This clone was seen once. The genes are TRBV9 and TRBJ1-2; D uncertain. CDR3 length: 13 residues. The ends were cut back, 3 bases at V and 6 bases at J, with 12 bases in the middle. Looked up from germline, CDR1 is SGDLS and CDR2 is YYNGEE. In nucleotides, the CDR3 is TGTGCCAGCAGCGCGACACCCCGCAATGGCTACACCTTC. Translating gives CASSATPRNGYTF.

Of note for this clone: At one end, the junction sequence differs from germline, possibly due to a read error. V gene TRBV7-2 combines with J gene TRBJ1-2; 9 positions match TRBD1. Looked up from germline, CDR1 is SGHTA and CDR2 is FQGNSA. This CDR3 is 17 amino acids long. The CDR3 protein is CASSSADSGTGLRWRPF. DNA of the CDR3: TGTGCCAGCAGCTCAGCGGACTCCGGGACAGGGCTCCGTTGGCGCCCCTTC.